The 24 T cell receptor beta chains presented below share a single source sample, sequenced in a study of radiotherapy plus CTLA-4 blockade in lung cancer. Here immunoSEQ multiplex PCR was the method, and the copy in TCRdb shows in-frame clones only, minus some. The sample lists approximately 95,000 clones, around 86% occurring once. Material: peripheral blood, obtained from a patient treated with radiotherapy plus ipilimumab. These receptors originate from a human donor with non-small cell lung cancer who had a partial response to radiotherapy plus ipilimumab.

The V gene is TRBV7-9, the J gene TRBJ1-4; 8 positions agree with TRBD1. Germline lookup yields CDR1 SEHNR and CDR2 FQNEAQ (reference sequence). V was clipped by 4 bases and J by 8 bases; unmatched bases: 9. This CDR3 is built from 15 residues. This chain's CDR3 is CASSSPGTGGEKLFF. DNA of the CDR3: TGTGCCAGCAGCTCTCCTGGGACAGGTGGCGAAAAACTGTTTTTT.

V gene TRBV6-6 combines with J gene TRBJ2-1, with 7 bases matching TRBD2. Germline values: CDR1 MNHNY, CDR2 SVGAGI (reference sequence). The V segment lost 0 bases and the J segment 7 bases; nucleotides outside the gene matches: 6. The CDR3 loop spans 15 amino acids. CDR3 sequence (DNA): TGTGCCAGCAGTTACTCGGAAGCGGGACCTAATGAGCAGTTCTTC. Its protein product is CASSYSEAGPNEQFF.

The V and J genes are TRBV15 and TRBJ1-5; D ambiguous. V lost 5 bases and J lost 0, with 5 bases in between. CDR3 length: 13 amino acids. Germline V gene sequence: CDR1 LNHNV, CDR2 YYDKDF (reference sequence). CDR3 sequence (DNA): TGTGCCACCAGCGGGAGTAGCAATCAGCCCCAGCATTTT. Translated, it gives CATSGSSNQPQHF.

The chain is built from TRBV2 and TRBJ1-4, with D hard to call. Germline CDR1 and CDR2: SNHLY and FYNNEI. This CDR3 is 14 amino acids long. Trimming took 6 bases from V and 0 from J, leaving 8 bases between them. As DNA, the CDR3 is TGTGCCAGCAGGACTCATGCAACTAATGAAAAACTGTTTTTT. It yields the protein CASRTHATNEKLFF.

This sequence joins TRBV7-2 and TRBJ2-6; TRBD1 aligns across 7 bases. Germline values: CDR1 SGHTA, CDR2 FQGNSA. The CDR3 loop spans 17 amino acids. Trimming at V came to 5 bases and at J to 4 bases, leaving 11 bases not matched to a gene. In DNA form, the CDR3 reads TGTGCCAGCAGCCCTCGGACAGGCCGCGCAGGGGCCAACGTCCTGACTTTC. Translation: CASSPRTGRAGANVLTF.

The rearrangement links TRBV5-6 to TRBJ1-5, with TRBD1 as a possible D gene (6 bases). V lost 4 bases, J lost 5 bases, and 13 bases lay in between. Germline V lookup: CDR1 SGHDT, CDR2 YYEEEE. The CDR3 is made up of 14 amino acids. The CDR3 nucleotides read TGTGCCAGCAGCCTATACGGACAGTATCAGCCCCAGCATTTT. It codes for CASSLYGQYQPQHF.

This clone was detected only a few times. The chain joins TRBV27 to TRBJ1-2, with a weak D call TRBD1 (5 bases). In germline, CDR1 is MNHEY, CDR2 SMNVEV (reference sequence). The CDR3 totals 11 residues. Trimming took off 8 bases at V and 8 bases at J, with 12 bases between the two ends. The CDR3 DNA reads TGTGCCAGCGGGCAGGGTGGCGGCTACACCTTC. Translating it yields CASGQGGGYTF.

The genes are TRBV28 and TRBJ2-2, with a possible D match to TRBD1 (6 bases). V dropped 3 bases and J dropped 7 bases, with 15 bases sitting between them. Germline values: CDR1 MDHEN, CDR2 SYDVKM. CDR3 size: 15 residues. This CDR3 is CASSLEQGRIGELFF. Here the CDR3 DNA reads TGTGCCAGCAGTTTGGAACAGGGTAGGATCGGGGAGCTGTTTTTT.

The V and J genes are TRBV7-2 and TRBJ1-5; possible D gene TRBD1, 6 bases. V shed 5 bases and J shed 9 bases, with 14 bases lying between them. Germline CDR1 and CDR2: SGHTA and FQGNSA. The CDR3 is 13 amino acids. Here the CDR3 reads CASSDGQPGPQHF. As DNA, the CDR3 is TGTGCCAGCAGCGATGGACAGCCGGGGCCCCAGCATTTT.

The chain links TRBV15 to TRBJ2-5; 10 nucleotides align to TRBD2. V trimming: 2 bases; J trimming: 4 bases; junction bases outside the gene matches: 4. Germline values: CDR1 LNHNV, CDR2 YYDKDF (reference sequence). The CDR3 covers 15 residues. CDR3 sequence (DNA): TGTGCCACCAGCAGAAGGGCTAGCGGGAGAGAGACCCAGTACTTC. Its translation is CATSRRASGRETQYF.

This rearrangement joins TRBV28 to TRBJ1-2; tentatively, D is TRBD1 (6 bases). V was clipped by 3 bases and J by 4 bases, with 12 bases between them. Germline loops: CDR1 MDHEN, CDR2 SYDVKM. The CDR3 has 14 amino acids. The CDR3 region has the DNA TGTGCCAGCAGTTTGGTGGACAGTGTCTATGGCTACACCTTC. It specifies CASSLVDSVYGYTF.

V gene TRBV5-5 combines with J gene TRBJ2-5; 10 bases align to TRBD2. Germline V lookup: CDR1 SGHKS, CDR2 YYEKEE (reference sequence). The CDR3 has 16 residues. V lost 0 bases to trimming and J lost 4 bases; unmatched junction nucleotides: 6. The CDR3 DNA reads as TGTGCCAGCAGCTTGGAGTTGGCTAGCGGGAGAGAGACCCAGTACTTC. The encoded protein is CASSLELASGRETQYF.

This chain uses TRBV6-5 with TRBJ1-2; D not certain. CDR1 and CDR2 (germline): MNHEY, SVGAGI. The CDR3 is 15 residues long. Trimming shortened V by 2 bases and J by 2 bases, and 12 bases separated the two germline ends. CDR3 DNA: TGTGCCAGCAGTTACGGTGGCGGGAGAAACTATGGCTACACCTTC. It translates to CASSYGGGRNYGYTF.

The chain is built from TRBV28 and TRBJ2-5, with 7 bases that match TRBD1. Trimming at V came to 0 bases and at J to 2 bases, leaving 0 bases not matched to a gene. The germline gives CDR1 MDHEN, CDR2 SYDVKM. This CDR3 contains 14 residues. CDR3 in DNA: TGTGCCAGCAGTTTATGGGGACAGCAAGAGACCCAGTACTTC. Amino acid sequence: CASSLWGQQETQYF.

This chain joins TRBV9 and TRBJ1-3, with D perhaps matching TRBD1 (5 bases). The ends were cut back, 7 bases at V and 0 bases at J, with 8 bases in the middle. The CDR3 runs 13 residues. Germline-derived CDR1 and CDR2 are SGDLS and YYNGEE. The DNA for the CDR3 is TGTGCCAGCGCGGGGCCCTCTGGAAACACCATATATTTT. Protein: CASAGPSGNTIYF.

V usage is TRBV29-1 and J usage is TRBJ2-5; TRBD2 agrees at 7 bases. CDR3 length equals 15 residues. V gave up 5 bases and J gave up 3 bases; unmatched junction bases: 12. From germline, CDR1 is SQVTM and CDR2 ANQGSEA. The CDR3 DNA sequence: TGCAGCGTTCCTTTGATTGGCGGGAGAAAAGAGACCCAGTACTTC. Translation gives CSVPLIGGRKETQYF.

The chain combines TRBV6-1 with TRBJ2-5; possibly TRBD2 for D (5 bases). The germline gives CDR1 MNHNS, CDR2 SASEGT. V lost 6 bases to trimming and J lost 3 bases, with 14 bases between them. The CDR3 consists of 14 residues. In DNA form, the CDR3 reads TGTGCCAGCAGGATAGGACTGACCGAAGAGACCCAGTACTTC. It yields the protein CASRIGLTEETQYF.

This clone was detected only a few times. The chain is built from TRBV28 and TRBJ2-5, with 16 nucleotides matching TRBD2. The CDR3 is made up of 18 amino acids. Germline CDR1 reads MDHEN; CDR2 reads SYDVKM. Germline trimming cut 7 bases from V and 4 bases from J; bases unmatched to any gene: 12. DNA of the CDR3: TGTGCCAGCACCAAGGGACTAGCGGGAGGGCGATCCCGAGAGACCCAGTACTTC. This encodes CASTKGLAGGRSRETQYF.

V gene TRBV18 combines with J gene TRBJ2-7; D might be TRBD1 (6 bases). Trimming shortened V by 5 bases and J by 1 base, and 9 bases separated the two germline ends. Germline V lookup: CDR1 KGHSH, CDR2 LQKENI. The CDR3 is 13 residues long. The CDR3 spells CASSDRSSYEQYF. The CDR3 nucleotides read TGTGCCAGCTCAGACAGGAGTTCCTACGAGCAGTACTTC. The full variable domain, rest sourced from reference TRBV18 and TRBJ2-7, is NAGVMQNPRHLVRRRGQEARLRCSPMKGHSHVYWYRQLPEEGLKFMVYLQKENIIDESGMPKERFSAEFPKEGPSILRIQQVVRGDSAAYFCASSDRSSYEQYFGPGTRLTVT.

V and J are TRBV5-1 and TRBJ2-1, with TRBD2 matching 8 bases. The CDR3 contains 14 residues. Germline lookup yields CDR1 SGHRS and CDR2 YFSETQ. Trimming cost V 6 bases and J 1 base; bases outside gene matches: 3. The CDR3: CASTPSGSYNEQFF. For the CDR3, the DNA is TGCGCCAGCACGCCTAGCGGGTCCTACAATGAGCAGTTCTTC.

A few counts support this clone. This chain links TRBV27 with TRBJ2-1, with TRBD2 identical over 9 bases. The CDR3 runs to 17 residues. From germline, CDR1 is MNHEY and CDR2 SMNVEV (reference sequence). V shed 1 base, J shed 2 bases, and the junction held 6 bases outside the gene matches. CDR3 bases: TGTGCCAGCAGTTTATTTGCTAGCGGGACTACCTACAATGAGCAGTTCTTC. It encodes CASSLFASGTTYNEQFF.

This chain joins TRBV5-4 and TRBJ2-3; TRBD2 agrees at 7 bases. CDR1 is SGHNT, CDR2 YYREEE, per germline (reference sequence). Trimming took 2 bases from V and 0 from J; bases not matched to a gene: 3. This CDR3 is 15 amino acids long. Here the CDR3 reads CASSFGGISTDTQYF. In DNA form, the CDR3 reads TGTGCCAGCAGCTTCGGGGGGATTAGCACAGATACGCAGTATTTT.

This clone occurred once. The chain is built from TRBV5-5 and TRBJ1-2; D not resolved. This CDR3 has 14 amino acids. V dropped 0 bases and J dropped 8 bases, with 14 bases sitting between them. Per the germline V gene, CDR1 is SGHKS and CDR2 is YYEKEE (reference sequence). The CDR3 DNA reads TGTGCCAGCAGCTTGGCCCAGTCTAGCGGAGGCTACACCTTC. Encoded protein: CASSLAQSSGGYTF.

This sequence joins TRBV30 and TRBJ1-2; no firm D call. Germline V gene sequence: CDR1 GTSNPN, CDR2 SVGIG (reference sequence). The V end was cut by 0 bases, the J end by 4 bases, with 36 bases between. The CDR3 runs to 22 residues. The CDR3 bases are TGTGCCTGGAGTGTCGGCCTGTACAGCCCGACGCAGACACTGGGCTTAACCTATGGCTACACCTTC. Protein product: CAWSVGLYSPTQTLGLTYGYTF.